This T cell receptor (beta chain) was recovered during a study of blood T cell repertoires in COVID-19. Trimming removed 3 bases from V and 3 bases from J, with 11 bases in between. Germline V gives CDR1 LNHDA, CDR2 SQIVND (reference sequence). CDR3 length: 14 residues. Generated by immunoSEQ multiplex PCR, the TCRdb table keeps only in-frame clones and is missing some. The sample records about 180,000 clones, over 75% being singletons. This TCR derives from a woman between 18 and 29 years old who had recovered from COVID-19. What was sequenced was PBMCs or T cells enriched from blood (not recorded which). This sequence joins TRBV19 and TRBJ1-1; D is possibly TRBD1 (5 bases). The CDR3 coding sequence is TGTGCCAGTAGTATGCTCACAGGTTACACTGAAGCTTTCTTT. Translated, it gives CASSMLTGYTEAFF.